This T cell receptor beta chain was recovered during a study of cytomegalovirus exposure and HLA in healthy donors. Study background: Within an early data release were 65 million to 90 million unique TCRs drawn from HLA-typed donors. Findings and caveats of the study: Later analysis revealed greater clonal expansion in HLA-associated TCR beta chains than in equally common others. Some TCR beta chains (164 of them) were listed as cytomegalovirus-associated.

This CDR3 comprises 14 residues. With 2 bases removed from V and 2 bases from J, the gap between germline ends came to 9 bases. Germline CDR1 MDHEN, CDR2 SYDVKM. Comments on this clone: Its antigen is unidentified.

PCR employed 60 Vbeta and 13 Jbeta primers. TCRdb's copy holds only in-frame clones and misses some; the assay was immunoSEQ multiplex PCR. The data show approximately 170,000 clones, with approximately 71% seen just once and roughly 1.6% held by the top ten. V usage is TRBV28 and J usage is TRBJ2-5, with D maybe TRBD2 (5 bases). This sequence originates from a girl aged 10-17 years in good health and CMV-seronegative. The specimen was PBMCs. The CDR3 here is CASSLSGPQETQYF. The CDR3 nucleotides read TGTGCCAGCAGTTTAAGCGGCCCTCAAGAGACCCAGTACTTC.